The T cell receptor beta chain under discussion was sequenced for a study of cytomegalovirus exposure and HLA in healthy donors. Study-wide results and limits: Previously analyzed data showed that most TCR beta V segments were productive at a frequency of about 90% or about 30%.

Concerning this clone: Its antigen is still unknown.

CDR1 is SGHRS and CDR2 is YFSETQ in the germline V gene. The V segment lost 6 bases and the J segment 2 bases; nucleotides outside the gene matches: 12. The CDR3 sequence is 17 residues long. This PCR relied on a set of 60 Vbeta primers and 13 Jbeta primers. Only in-frame clones appear in the TCRdb table, and some are missing; sequencing was by immunoSEQ multiplex PCR. The sample records 200,000 to 250,000 clones, 70% to 90% being singletons. The source of this sequence is a human donor in good health. The chain employs TRBV5-1 and TRBJ2-3; 10 nucleotides match TRBD2. Sequenced: PBMCs. For the CDR3, the DNA is TGCGCCAGCACCAGGGGTGCCCTAGCGGGGGCCACAGATACGCAGTATTTT. It yields the protein CASTRGALAGATDTQYF.